This T cell receptor beta chain was captured by sequencing in a study of patients and donors after allogeneic stem cell transplantation. The V end lost 11 bases, the J end lost 2 bases, and 12 bases lay between the germline ends. This CDR3 is built from 13 residues. TCRdb reprocessed the RT-PCR reads with MiXCR, giving one entry per CDR3 protein. This sample has roughly 200,000 distinct CDR3 sequences, with around 41% found just once. The sequence was obtained from a human donor who was either an allogeneic HSCT recipient or a stem cell or donor lymphocyte infusion donor (not recorded which). It is not recorded whose cells these are; they may come from a transplant donor. V is TRBV12-3 or TRBV12-4 and J is TRBJ2-2; D remains unclear. Sequences were obtained from blood, either unsorted or a sorted T cell fraction (not recorded which). CDR3 nucleotide sequence: TGTGCCGCAAGCCCGCTAAACACCGGGGAGCTGTTTTTT. Protein product: CAASPLNTGELFF.